These T cell receptor beta chains were read from a single sample in a study of T cells after yellow fever vaccination. TCRdb re-called the 5' RACE reads through MiXCR, storing one row per CDR3 protein. The sample holds tens of thousands of distinct CDR3 sequences, about 7.7% seen once. Sequenced material: CD8+ T cells sorted from PBMCs, taken 10 to 11 days after the first yellow fever vaccination. These receptors originate from a man between 18 and 35 years old who received the YFV17D yellow fever vaccine. Each CDR3 is given with its conserved first and last residue. A D gene is named only where the DNA matches it firmly. Size is omitted from some rows. Given values are once, few, many or a class for expanded clones.

size	D	J	length	V	DNA	CDR3
many	-	TRBJ1-4	14	TRBV25-1	TGTGCCAGCAGTGATATACAGTCTAATGAAAAACTGTTTTTT	CASSDIQSNEKLFF
many	-	TRBJ2-7	13	TRBV6-4	TGTGCCAGCAGTGCCCACCCGGGTTACGAGCAGTACTTC	CASSAHPGYEQYF
few	-	TRBJ1-4	16	TRBV7-2	TGTGCCAGCAGCTTCTTGACGGCTGCAACTAATGAAAAACTGTTTTTT	CASSFLTAATNEKLFF
few	-	TRBJ2-5	15	TRBV10-3	TGTGCCATCAGTGAGCCGGGACCACGAAAAGGGACCCAGTACTTC	CAISEPGPRKGTQYF
-	-	TRBJ2-1	12	TRBV5-1	TGCGCCAGCAGCTTCCTTAACAATGAGCAGTTCTTC	CASSFLNNEQFF
few	TRBD1	TRBJ1-2	16	TRBV7-2	TGTGCCAGCAGCGGGTATAGGACAGGGGGGAACTATGGCTACACCTTC	CASSGYRTGGNYGYTF
many	-	TRBJ1-6	13	TRBV27	TGTGCCAGCAGTTGGGGTGGGAATTCACCCCTCCACTTT	CASSWGGNSPLHF
many	-	TRBJ2-1	16	TRBV6-1	TGTGCCAGCAGTCTGAACCTCAGGGATGTGGGGGATGAGCAGTTCTTC	CASSLNLRDVGDEQFF
many	TRBD2	TRBJ2-1	15	TRBV9	TGTGCCAGCAGCGTAGATGGGACTAGCTACAATGAGCAGTTCTTC	CASSVDGTSYNEQFF
few	TRBD1	TRBJ1-1	17	TRBV7-9	TGTGCCAGCAGCTTAGGGTGGACAGGGGGCCCGAACACTGAAGCTTTCTTT	CASSLGWTGGPNTEAFF
few	TRBD2	TRBJ2-7	12	TRBV29-1	TGCAGCGCCTCGGGGGGGCCCTACGAGCAGTACTTC	CSASGGPYEQYF
few	-	TRBJ1-1	14	TRBV19	TGTGCCAGTAGTATGGGAGCGGAGGCCACTGAAGCTTTCTTT	CASSMGAEATEAFF
many	TRBD1	TRBJ2-5	16	TRBV7-6	TGTGCCAGCAGCTCAGGGTTGACAGGGAGTAGGGAGACCCAGTACTTC	CASSSGLTGSRETQYF
many	TRBD2	TRBJ2-1	15	TRBV6-2/TRBV6-3	TGTGCCAGCAGTTATCTAGCGGGGGGGCCGCGAGAGCAGTTCTTC	CASSYLAGGPREQFF
many	TRBD1	TRBJ2-5	15	TRBV3-1	TGTGCCAGCAGCCAAGGGCAATCTGGGGACAGGCTACAGTACTTC	CASSQGQSGDRLQYF
few	-	TRBJ1-2	16	TRBV4-1	TGCGCCAGCAGCCAAGCGGCGATAACTACTAACTATGGCTACACCTTC	CASSQAAITTNYGYTF
many	TRBD2	TRBJ2-1	17	TRBV4-1	TGCGCCAGCAGCCATCCCCTCACTAGCGGGGGGGCCCATGAGCAGTTCTTC	CASSHPLTSGGAHEQFF
few	-	TRBJ2-2	16	TRBV12-3/TRBV12-4	TGTGCCAGCAGTTTTGGGGGGTTCGGCTACACCGGGGAGCTGTTTTTT	CASSFGGFGYTGELFF
few	-	TRBJ2-2	19	TRBV2	TGTGCCAGCAGTGACTCCCCGGGACAGAGCGGGGCGAACACCGGGGAGCTGTTTTTT	CASSDSPGQSGANTGELFF
many	-	TRBJ2-7	14	TRBV9	TGTGCCAGCAGCGTAGATCGCCTAGGGGACGAGCAGTACTTC	CASSVDRLGDEQYF
-	-	TRBJ1-6	15	TRBV3-1	TGTGCCAGCAGCCAAGATCTGGCAGCATCTCCGACGGTCGTATTT	CASSQDLAASPTVVF
many	-	TRBJ2-7	15	TRBV6-1	TGTGCCAGCAGTGAAGTAAGGCAGGGGCTCTACGAGCAGTACTTC	CASSEVRQGLYEQYF
-	-	TRBJ1-1	14	TRBV19	TGTGCCAGTAGTATTCCGACGGGAGGTAGTGAAGCTTTCTTT	CASSIPTGGSEAFF
-	TRBD2	TRBJ2-3	17	TRBV4-1	TGCGCCAGCAGCCAGATGGGGGTACTAGCGGGCACAGATACGCAGTATTTT	CASSQMGVLAGTDTQYF
many	-	TRBJ2-1	14	TRBV7-3	TGTGCCAGCGGGCCGACAGCCTCCTACAATGAGCAGTTCTTC	CASGPTASYNEQFF
few	-	TRBJ2-1	14	TRBV3-1	TGTGCCAGCAGCCAAGGAATCGAGGTGCGGGAGCAGTTCTTC	CASSQGIEVREQFF
many	-	TRBJ1-2	12	TRBV7-6	TGTGCCAGCAGCTCGTCAGGGTATGGCTACACCTTC	CASSSSGYGYTF
many	-	TRBJ2-2	11	TRBV5-1	TGCGCCAGTCGAGACACCGGGGAGCTGTTTTTT	CASRDTGELFF
many	-	TRBJ2-7	14	TRBV4-1	TGCGCCAGCAGCCAAATTTCAGGCACCTACGAGCAGTACTTC	CASSQISGTYEQYF
-	-	TRBJ2-5	15	TRBV7-2	TGTGCCAGCGGGGTGGGGGAGGGGGGACAAGAGACCCAGTACTTC	CASGVGEGGQETQYF
-	TRBD1	TRBJ2-7	15	TRBV4-1	TGCGCCAGCAGCGAGGGACAGGGATTCTCCTACGAGCAGTACTTC	CASSEGQGFSYEQYF
few	-	TRBJ1-3	13	TRBV29-1	TGCAGCGTTGATGAGGGGGCTGGAAACACCATATATTTT	CSVDEGAGNTIYF
-	TRBD2	TRBJ2-1	15	TRBV9	TGTGCCAGCAGTTCAAGCGGGGGGGCCTACAATGAGCAGTTCTTC	CASSSSGGAYNEQFF
many	-	TRBJ1-2	13	TRBV10-2	TGCGCCAGCAGTGAAAGTAAGCTCGAAGGCTACACCTTC	CASSESKLEGYTF
-	-	TRBJ2-2	15	TRBV14	TGTGCCAGCAGCCGCATAGGGGGTACGACCGGGGAGCTGTTTTTT	CASSRIGGTTGELFF
medium-sized	-	TRBJ1-5	15	TRBV29-1	TGCAGCGTTGAAGACGGGAGGGGAGGGAATCAGCCCCAGCATTTT	CSVEDGRGGNQPQHF
many	TRBD1	TRBJ1-1	12	TRBV4-3	TGCGCCAGCAGCCCGACAGGGCGTGAAGCTTTCTTT	CASSPTGREAFF
few	TRBD1	TRBJ2-7	16	TRBV20-1	TGCAGTGCTAGCCTCCTCGGGACAGGGGGCACCTACGAGCAGTACTTC	CSASLLGTGGTYEQYF
few	-	TRBJ1-2	14	TRBV6-2/TRBV6-3	TGTGCCAGCAGTCAAACCGGGGACCCGCGTGGCTACACCTTC	CASSQTGDPRGYTF
many	-	TRBJ1-5	13	TRBV20-1	TGCAGTGCTTCCCAACATCTTAATCAGCCCCAGCATTTT	CSASQHLNQPQHF
few	TRBD1	TRBJ2-5	15	TRBV30	TGTGCCTGGAGTTGGACAGGGGCACTCCAAGAGACCCAGTACTTC	CAWSWTGALQETQYF
-	-	TRBJ2-2	13	TRBV4-3	TGCGCCAGCATCAACAGCTTAACCGGGGAGCTGTTTTTT	CASINSLTGELFF
few	TRBD1	TRBJ2-3	15	TRBV7-9	TGTGCCAGCAGCTTAGTGGCAGGGGGCGGAGATACGCAGTATTTT	CASSLVAGGGDTQYF
few	TRBD1	TRBJ1-5	14	TRBV27	TGTGCCAGCAGCAGACAGGGGCCCAGGCAGCCCCAGCATTTT	CASSRQGPRQPQHF
-	-	TRBJ2-3	15	TRBV7-2	TGTGCCAGCAGCTTTTACGGGGAGCCGGCAGATACGCAGTATTTT	CASSFYGEPADTQYF